These 10 T cell receptor beta chains were all obtained from the same sample, sequenced in a study of T cell changes during pregnancy in multiple sclerosis. Using immunoSEQ multiplex PCR, the repertoire was profiled, and TCRdb retains in-frame clones only, with some absent. The data show approximately 41,000 clones, with approximately 94% seen just once and roughly 8.1% held by the top ten. This material consisted of CD8+ T cells from peripheral blood mononuclear cells, taken in the third trimester of pregnancy. These receptors all come from a female donor with multiple sclerosis, enrolled in a pregnancy study.

The V gene is TRBV7-8, the J gene TRBJ2-7; TRBD1 aligns across 7 bases. With 4 bases clipped from V and 5 bases from J, the junction kept 8 bases outside the gene matches. Germline V lookup: CDR1 SGHVS, CDR2 FQNEAQ. The CDR3 spans 14 residues. CDR3 sequence reads: CASSSHRGRDEQYF. In nucleotides, the CDR3 is TGTGCCAGCAGCTCCCACAGGGGTCGGGACGAGCAGTACTTC.

The chain links TRBV15 to TRBJ1-5; possibly TRBD1 for D (6 bases). V was clipped by 3 bases and J by 8 bases, with 29 bases between them. CDR1 and CDR2 (germline): LNHNV, YYDKDF (reference sequence). The CDR3 has 19 residues. Here the CDR3 DNA reads TGTGCCACCAGCAGCCCCAAGAGGTCAGGGGCGCCCCAGTCGGAGCCCCAGCATTTT. Translation gives CATSSPKRSGAPQSEPQHF.

The genes are TRBV5-1 and TRBJ2-1; D not certain. Germline CDR1 and CDR2: SGHRS and YFSETQ. Trimming removed 0 bases at V and 10 bases at J, with 8 bases between. The CDR3 is made up of 12 amino acids. CDR3 nucleotide sequence: TGCGCCAGCAGCTTGGCCAACGGGGAGCAGTTCTTC. This translates into CASSLANGEQFF.

The chain combines TRBV27 with TRBJ1-1; 7 bases are shared with TRBD1. CDR3 size: 15 residues. In germline, CDR1 is MNHEY, CDR2 SMNVEV (reference sequence). V shed 3 bases, J shed 3 bases, and the junction held 7 bases outside the gene matches. The CDR3: CASSFGTAHYTEAFF. The CDR3, as DNA: TGTGCCAGCAGTTTCGGGACAGCTCATTACACTGAAGCTTTCTTT.

The chain employs TRBV29-1 and TRBJ1-1; D is possibly TRBD1 (5 bases). Trimming shortened V by 3 bases and J by 12 bases, and 17 bases separated the two germline ends. Per germline, CDR1 SQVTM and CDR2 ANQGSEA. This CDR3 is built from 12 residues. The CDR3 sequence: CSVESPEGPPFF. CDR3 sequence (DNA): TGCAGCGTTGAGTCACCGGAGGGGCCGCCTTTCTTT.

The chain carries TRBV29-1 and TRBJ2-1, with 16 bases aligning to TRBD2. V was clipped by 7 bases and J by 2 bases; unmatched bases: 5. The CDR3 length is 16 residues. Germline values: CDR1 SQVTM, CDR2 ANQGSEA. CDR3 loop: CSALGTSGRAYNEQFF. CDR3 sequence (DNA): TGCAGCGCACTAGGGACTAGCGGGAGGGCCTACAATGAGCAGTTCTTC.

The chain couples TRBV9 to TRBJ2-2; 8 bases map to TRBD2. The germline V gene has CDR1 SGDLS and CDR2 YYNGEE. The V gene end was trimmed by 5 bases and the J gene end by 9 bases; junction bases not matched to a gene: 9. CDR3 length: 14 residues. Written as DNA, the CDR3 is TGTGCCAGCAGTGGACTTGCGGGAGGCCGGGAGCTGTTTTTT. Its translation is CASSGLAGGRELFF.

The rearrangement links TRBV5-1 to TRBJ2-7, with TRBD1 matching 10 bases. Germline CDR1 is SGHRS and CDR2 is YFSETQ. This CDR3 has 14 amino acids. J gave up 5 bases and V 3 bases, and 5 bases lay outside the gene matches. CDR3 residues: CASSSGTGAHEQYF. The DNA for the CDR3 is TGCGCCAGCAGCTCCGGGACAGGGGCCCACGAGCAGTACTTC.

This clone was detected only once. The V call is TRBV28, the J call TRBJ1-1; 9 positions agree with TRBD1. This CDR3 region has 13 residues. J lost 7 bases, V lost 6 bases, and 6 bases had no gene match. Germline CDR1 is MDHEN and CDR2 is SYDVKM. For the CDR3, the DNA is TGTGCCAGCAGCATCACAGGGGGCGGTGAAGCTTTCTTT. Translating gives CASSITGGGEAFF.

The genes are TRBV13 and TRBJ2-7; 8 bases align to TRBD1. The CDR3 extends over 17 amino acids. The V gene end was trimmed by 0 bases and the J gene end by 2 bases; junction bases not matched to a gene: 9. Germline V CDR1 and CDR2: PRHDT, FYEKMQ (reference sequence). CDR3 DNA sequence: TGTGCCAGCAGCTTAGGGCAGGGGGCGGTCAAAGCCTACGAGCAGTACTTC. Translated: CASSLGQGAVKAYEQYF.